Included here is one T cell receptor beta chain sequence, with context. Antigen specificity is unknown. This entry belongs to a study of early stage breast cancer tumors. Study information: Of some 17 invasive breast tumors, about a dozen were hormone receptor-positive, HER2-negative. Study observations and caveats: Most shared enriched TCRB sequences were commonly generated ones. Compared with adjacent normal breast, tumors showed about 2.5-fold denser, more clonal T cells. In about 85% of the 16 patients, blood comparison separated tumor from normal breast.

The table came from immunoSEQ multiplex PCR; TCRdb's copy has only in-frame clones and leaves some out. The sample lists fewer than 25,000 clones, 65% to 70% occurring once. The V gene lost 2 bases and the J gene lost 3 bases, with 14 bases spanning the gap. In germline, CDR1 is MDHEN, CDR2 SYDVKM. This CDR3 is 15 amino acids long. The sequenced sample was breast tumor tissue. This TCR derives from a person aged 55 to 70 with breast cancer. This rearrangement joins TRBV28 to TRBJ2-7, with D tentatively TRBD2 (6 bases). DNA of the CDR3: TGTGCCAGCAGTTTAGGGGGGACGGGCATCTACGAGCAGTACTTC. This gives the protein CASSLGGTGIYEQYF. Using reference TRBV28 and TRBJ2-7 for the parts outside the CDR3, the full variable domain is DVKVTQSSRYLVKRTGEKVFLECVQDMDHENMFWYRQDPGLGLRLIYFSYDVKMKEKGDIPEGYSVSREKKERFSLILESASTNQTSMYLCASSLGGTGIYEQYFGPGTRLTVT.